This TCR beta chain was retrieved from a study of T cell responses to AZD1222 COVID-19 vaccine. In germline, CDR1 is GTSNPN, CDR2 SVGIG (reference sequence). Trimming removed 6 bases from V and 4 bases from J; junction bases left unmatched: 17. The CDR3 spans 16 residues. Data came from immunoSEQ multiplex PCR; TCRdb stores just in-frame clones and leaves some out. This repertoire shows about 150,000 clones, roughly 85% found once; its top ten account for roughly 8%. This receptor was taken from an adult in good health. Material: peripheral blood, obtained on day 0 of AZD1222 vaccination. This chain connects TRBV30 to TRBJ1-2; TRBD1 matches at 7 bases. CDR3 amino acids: CACITSRLRQGYGYTF. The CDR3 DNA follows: TGTGCCTGCATCACCTCTCGACTTCGACAGGGCTATGGCTACACCTTC.